The clone carrying this T cell receptor beta chain was seen once. Sequenced by immunoSEQ multiplex PCR; TCRdb stores in-frame clones only, minus some. The data contain about 200,000 clones, 86% of them seen just once; the ten biggest clones take up 0.78%. The V and J ends lost 4 bases and 6 bases respectively, with 16 bases between them. Germline V gene sequence: CDR1 SGHRS, CDR2 YFSETQ. The CDR3 loop spans 14 amino acids. The sample is drawn from a study of blood T cell repertoires in COVID-19. V gene TRBV5-1 combines with J gene TRBJ1-1, with a tentative D call TRBD1 (6 bases). Sample: peripheral blood. This sequence was found in a woman aged 70 to 79 with acute or convalescent COVID-19. For the CDR3, the DNA is TGCGCCAGCAGCCCCGGACAGACCCCAGCTGAAGCTTTCTTT. This translates into CASSPGQTPAEAFF.